The source of this TCR beta chain is a study of shared clonotypes between healthy human individuals. Between the trimmed V and J ends, which lost 6 bases and 2 bases, there was a span of 26 bases. The germline gives CDR1 SNHLY, CDR2 FYNNEI. The CDR3 sequence is 18 residues long. Note on this clone: This likely stems from a read error, as it lies one base from a far larger clone.

Genomic DNA belonging to each subset was distributed in equal measure over several immunoSEQ plates. The replicate PCRs on unsorted PBMC were given about 300 ng DNA, which is 25,000 to 30,000 T cell genomes. Measured with immunoSEQ multiplex PCR; TCRdb has only the in-frame clones, and not every one. The data contain 450,000 to 500,000 clones, 81% of them singletons. The chain employs TRBV2 and TRBJ2-7, with D tentatively TRBD1 or TRBD2 (6 bases each). Sequenced input: PBMCs. The sequence derives from a woman in her forties in good health. Some clones in this sample may be carry-over from other donors' samples. CDR3 in DNA: TGTGCCAGCAGGGAGGGGGGCGCTGAGGCGGGACACCCCTACGAGCAGTACTTC. Residues: CASREGGAEAGHPYEQYF.